This entry lists 21 T cell receptor beta chains sequenced from one sample in a study of radiotherapy plus CTLA-4 blockade in lung cancer. The assay was immunoSEQ multiplex PCR, and TCRdb's table has in-frame clones only and misses some. The sample lists about 31,000 clones; more than 75% were seen once. The input for sequencing was peripheral blood, taken from a patient treated with radiotherapy plus ipilimumab. These TCRs come from a human donor with non-small cell lung cancer who had stable disease on radiotherapy plus ipilimumab.

V gene TRBV7-9 combines with J gene TRBJ1-6; tentative D call: TRBD1 (5 bases). The V and J ends lost 2 bases and 2 bases respectively, with 10 bases between them. Germline CDR1 and CDR2: SEHNR and FQNEAQ (reference sequence). There are 16 residues in the CDR3. The CDR3 DNA follows: TGTGCCAGCAGCTTATATAGACAGACCTATAATTCACCCCTCCACTTT. Protein product: CASSLYRQTYNSPLHF.

The chain uses TRBV7-6 and TRBJ2-1, with D perhaps matching TRBD2 (6 bases). Germline CDR1 SGHVS, CDR2 FNYEAQ. Trimming stripped 5 bases from V and 0 bases from J, with 17 bases between. The CDR3 has 17 amino acids. The CDR3 here is CASSPSGAGSSYNEQFF. CDR3 bases: TGTGCCAGCAGCCCTAGTGGGGCGGGGAGCTCCTACAATGAGCAGTTCTTC.

The rearrangement joins TRBV28 to TRBJ1-2, with a possible D match to TRBD1 (5 bases). Germline V gene data show CDR1 as MDHEN and CDR2 as SYDVKM. Trimming stripped 4 bases from V and 8 bases from J, with 11 bases between. This CDR3 comprises 12 residues. CDR3 coding DNA: TGTGCCAGCAGTTATGGGGCAGGGGGCTACACCTTC. Amino acid sequence: CASSYGAGGYTF.

The rearrangement uses TRBV6-5 and TRBJ1-4; D is uncertain. Trimming left V 2 bases short and J 4 bases short, with 8 bases between. Germline CDR1 is MNHEY and CDR2 is SVGAGI. CDR3 length: 14 amino acids. DNA of the CDR3: TGTGCCAGCAGTTACGGCGGATATAATGAAAAACTGTTTTTT. Residues: CASSYGGYNEKLFF.

The chain employs TRBV6-5 and TRBJ1-3; D is possibly TRBD1 (6 bases). Germline lookup yields CDR1 MNHEY and CDR2 SVGAGI. Deletions cut 6 bases from V and 2 bases from J, with 14 bases between. This CDR3 has 15 residues. CDR3 sequence: CASSPQGMAGNTIYF. The CDR3 DNA sequence: TGTGCCAGCAGCCCACAGGGTATGGCTGGAAACACCATATATTTT.

The chain recombines TRBV5-6 with TRBJ2-5, with D unresolved. The V end was cut by 2 bases, the J end by 4 bases, with 15 bases between. The length of the CDR3 is 15 residues. Germline V lookup: CDR1 SGHDT, CDR2 YYEEEE. CDR3 nucleotide sequence: TGTGCCAGCAGCTTCGGGCCCTACCTGGGAGAGACCCAGTACTTC. Its translation is CASSFGPYLGETQYF.

The chain has TRBV7-2 and TRBJ1-1; D ambiguous. The CDR3 runs 13 residues. Germline V gene lookup returns CDR1 SGHTA and CDR2 FQGNSA. V lost 1 base and J 0 bases, leaving 3 bases between the germline ends. Here the CDR3 DNA reads TGTGCCAGCAGCTTAGGGATGAACACTGAAGCTTTCTTT. Its protein is CASSLGMNTEAFF.

This chain uses TRBV18 with TRBJ2-3; a possible D gene is TRBD2 (6 bases). This CDR3 spans 15 amino acids. CDR1 and CDR2 (germline): KGHSH, LQKENI. The V end was cut by 0 bases, the J end by 3 bases, with 10 bases between. Written as DNA, the CDR3 is TGTGCCAGCTCACCACCGGACCGGGGGACAGATACGCAGTATTTT. Translated, it gives CASSPPDRGTDTQYF. The full variable domain, rest sourced from reference TRBV18 and TRBJ2-3, is NAGVMQNPRHLVRRRGQEARLRCSPMKGHSHVYWYRQLPEEGLKFMVYLQKENIIDESGMPKERFSAEFPKEGPSILRIQQVVRGDSAAYFCASSPPDRGTDTQYFGPGTRLTVL.

The V gene is TRBV11-2, the J gene TRBJ2-3; D perhaps matches TRBD2 (5 bases). The CDR3 loop spans 16 amino acids. V lost 5 bases to trimming and J lost 0 bases, with 15 bases between them. The V gene's germline CDR1 is SGHAT and CDR2 FQNNGV. The DNA for the CDR3 is TGTGCCAGCAGCCCATACCGGGAATCTAGCACAGATACGCAGTATTTT. Protein sequence: CASSPYRESSTDTQYF.

The rearrangement links TRBV19 to TRBJ1-1; no definite D call. V was pared by 1 base and J by 6 bases, with 15 bases between. The germline V gene encodes CDR1 LNHDA and CDR2 SQIVND (reference sequence). The CDR3 totals 15 residues. The CDR3 DNA reads as TGTGCCAGTAGTATAGGAGGACGTCAGGTCCCTGAAGCTTTCTTT. Protein: CASSIGGRQVPEAFF.

J is TRBJ2-5 and V is TRBV7-3; a weak D match, TRBD2 (7 bases). With 5 bases removed from V and 4 bases from J, the gap between germline ends came to 11 bases. The CDR3 is made up of 13 amino acids. Germline V gene data show CDR1 as SGHTA and CDR2 as FQGTGA. CDR3 region: CASSGGAGETQYF. CDR3 coding DNA: TGTGCCAGCAGCGGGGGGGCCGGAGAGACCCAGTACTTC.

The chain has TRBV5-6 and TRBJ1-1; TRBD1 matches 9 bases. CDR3 size: 15 residues. CDR1 SGHDT and CDR2 YYEEEE come from the germline V gene. V lost 4 bases to trimming and J lost 5 bases; unmatched junction nucleotides: 9. The CDR3 DNA reads TGTGCCAGCAGCAGAGACAGGGGGTCGGGGACTGAAGCTTTCTTT. It specifies CASSRDRGSGTEAFF.

As for this clone: One end of the junction varies from germline; a read error may be responsible. J is TRBJ2-2 and V is TRBV11-2, with 11 bases aligning to TRBD1. Germline-derived CDR1 and CDR2 are SGHAT and FQNNGV. The CDR3 sequence is 18 residues long. The CDR3 coding sequence is TGTGCCAGCACCTTAAGAGGGGGTGGGACAGGGGGGACCGGGGAGCTGTTTTTT. This gives the protein CASTLRGGGTGGTGELFF.

This chain connects TRBV6-1 to TRBJ2-5; 7 bases line up with TRBD2. The length of the CDR3 is 15 residues. Germline lookup yields CDR1 MNHNS and CDR2 SASEGT. The V gene end was trimmed by 7 bases and the J gene end by 4 bases; junction bases not matched to a gene: 12. The CDR3 is CASTQTSVRGETQYF. DNA for the CDR3: TGTGCCAGCACCCAAACTAGCGTTAGGGGAGAGACCCAGTACTTC.

The sample holds a few counts of this clone. The CDR3 DNA follows: TGTGCCAGCAGTACAGGGTTAGCTGAAGCTTTCTTT. This encodes CASSTGLAEAFF. This sequence joins TRBV7-2 and TRBJ1-1, with D possibly being TRBD1 (6 bases). V gave up 6 bases and J gave up 6 bases, with 11 bases separating them. The CDR3 totals 12 residues. The germline gives CDR1 SGHTA, CDR2 FQGNSA. Full variable domain (outside the CDR3, taken from reference TRBV7-2 and TRBJ1-1): GAGVSQSPSNKVTEKGKDVELRCDPISGHTALYWYRQSLGQGLEFLIYFQGNSAPDKSGLPSDRFSAERTGGSVSTLTIQRTQQEDSAVYLCASSTGLAEAFFGQGTRLTVV.

This clone has only a few counts. The chain joins TRBV29-1 to TRBJ2-5; 11 bases align to TRBD1. V lost 7 bases, J lost 7 bases, and 5 bases stayed unmatched. CDR1 SQVTM and CDR2 ANQGSEA come from the germline V gene. The CDR3 spans 12 residues. CDR3 nucleotide sequence: TGCAGCGGGGGACAGGGGGAGGGGACCCAGTACTTC. It codes for CSGGQGEGTQYF.

The genes are TRBV6-6 and TRBJ1-1; D not certain. The germline V and J ends were trimmed by 8 bases and 5 bases, with 18 bases remaining between them. CDR3 length: 14 residues. CDR1 is MNHNY, CDR2 SVGAGI, per germline (reference sequence). The DNA of the CDR3 is TGTGCCAGCTACTTTACAGTCAGTGGGACTGAAGCTTTCTTT. This sequence encodes CASYFTVSGTEAFF.

The CDR3 DNA is TGTGCCAGCTCACCCACGTGGGAGACCCAGTACTTC. Translating gives CASSPTWETQYF. The chain has TRBV18 and TRBJ2-5; D unclear. The germline CDR1 and CDR2 sequences are KGHSH and LQKENI. This CDR3 comprises 12 residues. V was cut by 3 bases and J by 5 bases, with 7 bases left in between.

The genes are TRBV19 and TRBJ2-6; 7 positions match TRBD1. Germline assignment: CDR1 LNHDA and CDR2 SQIVND (reference sequence). CDR3 length: 16 residues. J was trimmed by 0 bases and V by 5 bases; bases with no gene match: 4. The CDR3 sequence is CASSLGQLSGANVLTF. In nucleotides, the CDR3 is TGTGCCAGTAGTCTGGGACAGCTCTCTGGGGCCAACGTCCTGACTTTC.

The V call is TRBV9, the J call TRBJ1-3, with D maybe TRBD1 (6 bases). The V gene's germline CDR1 is SGDLS and CDR2 YYNGEE. The CDR3 is made up of 15 amino acids. V lost 2 bases and J 4 bases, leaving 13 bases between the germline ends. CDR3 DNA sequence: TGTGCCAGCAGCGTTACGGACAGCGCCGGAAACACCATATATTTT. This encodes CASSVTDSAGNTIYF.

A few counts support this clone. V and J are TRBV4-1 and TRBJ1-5; D not certain. V was clipped by 4 bases and J by 0 bases, with 16 bases between them. The CDR3 length is 17 residues. Germline loops: CDR1 MGHRA, CDR2 YSYEKL. The CDR3: CASSPSLDDGSNQPQHF. CDR3 sequence (DNA): TGCGCCAGCAGCCCATCCTTAGATGACGGTAGCAATCAGCCCCAGCATTTT.